The TCR beta chain under discussion was sequenced for a study of T cell responses to AZD1222 COVID-19 vaccine. Regarding the study as a whole: CD4 TCRs linked to vaccination spanned spike, dominating at 160-218 and 743-854. Seropositive at baseline were only a handful of AZD1222 recipients. Spike-specific TCR breadth rose after two AZD1222 doses, and depth rose as well. Mostly white British, mostly female donors; authors suggested clonal diversity may be underestimated.

V shed 6 bases, J shed 3 bases, and the junction held 4 bases outside the gene matches. The CDR3 spans 15 residues. Germline CDR1 SGHAT, CDR2 FQNNGV. Sequencing was performed with immunoSEQ multiplex PCR; in TCRdb, only in-frame clones are kept and a portion is missing. Of about 160,000 clones detected, more than 85% appear once; the ten largest clones hold 2.5% to 3.5%. As concerns this clone: Its antigen is as yet unknown.

The clonotype was recovered from an adult who received the AZD1222 COVID-19 vaccine. This chain connects TRBV11-2 to TRBJ2-2; 10 bases fit TRBD1. Material: peripheral blood, obtained 28 days after the second AZD1222 dose. CDR3 loop: CASRAGTGDTGELFF. DNA of the CDR3: TGTGCCAGCAGGGCCGGGACAGGGGACACCGGGGAGCTGTTTTTT.